The 19 T cell receptor beta chains listed next were all sequenced from one sample in a study of cytomegalovirus exposure and HLA in healthy donors. Primers: 60 Vbeta forward and 13 Jbeta reverse. Only in-frame clones appear in the TCRdb table, and some are missing; sequencing was by immunoSEQ multiplex PCR. This sample has over 150,000 clones, with over 80% found just once. Sequenced: PBMCs. These receptors were taken from a human donor in good health.

This clone turned up a few times. The gene calls are TRBV6-5 and TRBJ1-2, with TRBD1 matching 9 bases. CDR3 size: 16 residues. The V gene's germline CDR1 is MNHEY and CDR2 SVGAGI. V gave up 2 bases and J gave up 0 bases; unmatched junction bases: 4. The CDR3 nucleotides are TGTGCCAGCAGTTACACAGGGGGCTTAGCTAACTATGGCTACACCTTC. It is translated as CASSYTGGLANYGYTF.

The chain uses TRBV5-4 and TRBJ1-1, with 11 bases matching TRBD1. CDR1 is SGHNT, CDR2 YYREEE, per germline (reference sequence). With V trimmed by 3 bases and J by 3 bases, 1 base remained unmatched. This CDR3 region has 14 residues. CDR3: CASSWGQGDTEAFF. In DNA form, the CDR3 reads TGTGCCAGCAGCTGGGGACAGGGGGACACTGAAGCTTTCTTT.

V is TRBV7-9 and J is TRBJ1-2, with 9 bases matching TRBD1. This CDR3 is built from 16 residues. CDR1 and CDR2 from the germline V gene are SEHNR and FQNEAQ (reference sequence). V shed 4 bases and J 7 bases; nucleotides not matched to a gene: 13. Written as DNA, the CDR3 is TGTGCCAGCAGCTCAGGGCCCGGACAGGGGTCTCTTGGCTACACCTTC. As protein: CASSSGPGQGSLGYTF.

The chain combines TRBV4-1 with TRBJ2-5; D perhaps matches TRBD2 (6 bases). Per the germline V gene, CDR1 is MGHRA and CDR2 is YSYEKL. The CDR3 has 15 amino acids. V shed 0 bases and J shed 2 bases, with 10 bases lying between them. The CDR3 nucleotides read TGCGCCAGCAGCCAAGAGGGGGGACCACAAGAGACCCAGTACTTC. It encodes CASSQEGGPQETQYF.

In this sample, this clone turned up once. This chain links TRBV4-1 with TRBJ1-2, with D tentatively TRBD1 (6 bases). Germline lookup yields CDR1 MGHRA and CDR2 YSYEKL. With 1 base removed from V and 2 bases from J, the gap between germline ends came to 8 bases. This CDR3 has 14 amino acids. CDR3 DNA sequence: TGCGCCAGCAGCCAAGTTACAGGGAACTATGGCTACACCTTC. It specifies CASSQVTGNYGYTF.

This clone was observed a single time. V usage is TRBV7-9 and J usage is TRBJ1-2, with 9 bases that match TRBD1. The germline V gene encodes CDR1 SEHNR and CDR2 FQNEAQ (reference sequence). V was clipped by 5 bases and J by 4 bases; unmatched bases: 8. The CDR3 loop spans 15 amino acids. This chain's CDR3 is CASSQSDRGSYGYTF. The CDR3 nucleotides are TGTGCCAGCAGCCAATCGGACAGGGGTTCCTATGGCTACACCTTC. The variable domain in full, with the rest retrieved from reference TRBV7-9 and TRBJ1-2, is DTGVSQNPRHKITKRGQNVTFRCDPISEHNRLYWYRQTLGQGPEFLTYFQNEAQLEKSRLLSDRFSAERPKGSFSTLEIQRTEQGDSAMYLCASSQSDRGSYGYTFGSGTRLTVV.

The V and J genes are TRBV4-1 and TRBJ2-5; TRBD2 aligns across 10 bases. Germline CDR1 is MGHRA and CDR2 is YSYEKL. The CDR3 runs 16 residues. With 1 base clipped from V and 1 base from J, the junction kept 3 bases outside the gene matches. Here the CDR3 reads CASSQVAGGTQETQYF. DNA of the CDR3: TGCGCCAGCAGCCAAGTAGCGGGGGGCACCCAAGAGACCCAGTACTTC.

V gene TRBV7-2 combines with J gene TRBJ1-4, with D maybe TRBD1 (6 bases). This CDR3 spans 15 amino acids. Trimming shortened V by 2 bases and J by 5 bases, and 12 bases separated the two germline ends. Per the germline V gene, CDR1 is SGHTA and CDR2 is FQGNSA. DNA for the CDR3: TGTGCCAGCAGCTTATTGGGGACACGGAATGAAAAACTGTTTTTT. This translates into CASSLLGTRNEKLFF.

In its sample, this clone was seen a few times. This chain connects TRBV11-1 to TRBJ2-3; D possibly corresponds to TRBD2 (6 bases). The CDR3 has 18 amino acids. The germline V gene has CDR1 SGHAT and CDR2 FQDESV (reference sequence). With 3 bases removed from V and 0 bases from J, the gap between germline ends came to 19 bases. CDR3 nucleotide sequence: TGTGCCAGCAGCTTCCACTGGCGGGGTCTTAGAAGCACAGATACGCAGTATTTT. Translation gives CASSFHWRGLRSTDTQYF.

The gene calls are TRBV4-1 and TRBJ2-7, with D possibly TRBD1 on 6 matching bases. There are 15 residues in the CDR3. Germline V gene sequence: CDR1 MGHRA, CDR2 YSYEKL. V lost 0 bases and J 4 bases, leaving 13 bases between the germline ends. The CDR3, as DNA: TGCGCCAGCAGCCAAGAGTCTGGGACACCTTACGAGCAGTACTTC. It yields the protein CASSQESGTPYEQYF.

This chain connects TRBV5-4 to TRBJ2-2; D might be TRBD2 (6 bases). CDR1 and CDR2 (germline): SGHNT, YYREEE (reference sequence). CDR3 length equals 16 residues. The ends were cut back, 0 bases at V and 5 bases at J, with 14 bases in the middle. The CDR3 loop reads CASSLDFGGRTGELFF. The CDR3 DNA sequence: TGTGCCAGCAGCTTGGATTTCGGGGGTCGGACCGGGGAGCTGTTTTTT.

The V call is TRBV9, the J call TRBJ1-4; D is possibly TRBD1 (6 bases). Between the trimmed V and J ends, which lost 0 bases and 0 bases, there was a span of 9 bases. This CDR3 is built from 16 residues. The V gene's germline CDR1 is SGDLS and CDR2 YYNGEE. The CDR3 is CASSVGGPTTNEKLFF. The CDR3 DNA follows: TGTGCCAGCAGCGTAGGGGGGCCAACAACTAATGAAAAACTGTTTTTT.

V usage is TRBV7-8 and J usage is TRBJ1-2, with 12 bases that match TRBD1. With V trimmed by 5 bases and J by 7 bases, 8 bases remained unmatched. CDR1 and CDR2 (germline): SGHVS, FQNEAQ. The length of the CDR3 is 15 residues. The CDR3 here is CASSRGDRGPAGYTF. CDR3 DNA: TGTGCCAGCAGCCGAGGGGACAGGGGGCCTGCTGGCTACACCTTC. Full variable domain (remainder filled in from reference TRBV7-8 and TRBJ1-2): GAGVSQSPRYKVAKRGQDVALRCDPISGHVSLFWYQQALGQGPEFLTYFQNEAQLDKSGLPSDRFFAERPEGSVSTLKIQRTQQEDSAVYLCASSRGDRGPAGYTFGSGTRLTVV.

This chain connects TRBV5-6 to TRBJ2-5; possibly TRBD1 for D (7 bases). CDR1 is SGHDT and CDR2 is YYEEEE in the germline V gene. V lost 1 base and J 4 bases, leaving 20 bases between the germline ends. This CDR3 comprises 17 residues. The CDR3 reads CASSLRSRGRRGETQYF. The CDR3 nucleotides read TGTGCCAGCAGCTTGAGGTCGAGGGGGCGGAGGGGAGAGACCCAGTACTTC. Complete variable domain (other parts from reference TRBV5-6 and TRBJ2-5): DAGVTQSPTHLIKTRGQQVTLRCSPKSGHDTVSWYQQALGQGPQFIFQYYEEEERQRGNFPDRFSGHQFPNYSSELNVNALLLGDSALYLCASSLRSRGRRGETQYFGPGTRLLVL.

V gene TRBV5-1 combines with J gene TRBJ2-2; D unclear. Trimming shortened V by 7 bases and J by 4 bases, and 14 bases separated the two germline ends. The length of the CDR3 is 14 residues. Germline CDR1 and CDR2: SGHRS and YFSETQ. The CDR3 protein is CASAWRQPTGELFF. CDR3 bases: TGCGCCAGCGCCTGGCGGCAGCCCACCGGGGAGCTGTTTTTT.

The CDR3 DNA sequence: TGTGCCAGCAGTGAAGGAGGAGTCGGGGAGCTGTTTTTT. Its protein is CASSEGGVGELFF. The genes are TRBV6-1 and TRBJ2-2; D ambiguous. Germline V CDR1 and CDR2: MNHNS, SASEGT. This CDR3 is 13 amino acids long. V shed 1 base and J shed 7 bases, with 7 bases lying between them.

The chain employs TRBV15 and TRBJ1-3, with a tentative D call TRBD1 (6 bases). Germline CDR1 reads LNHNV; CDR2 reads YYDKDF (reference sequence). This CDR3 has 14 amino acids. Trimming cost V 9 bases and J 0 bases, with 12 bases left between them. CDR3: CATVDRRSGNTIYF. CDR3 nucleotide sequence: TGTGCCACAGTTGACAGGCGCTCTGGAAACACCATATATTTT. The full variable domain, with the rest looked up from reference TRBV15 and TRBJ1-3, is DAMVIQNPRYQVTQFGKPVTLSCSQTLNHNVMYWYQQKSSQAPKLLFHYYDKDFNNEADTPDNFQSRRPNTSFCFLDIRSPGLGDTAMYLCATVDRRSGNTIYFGEGSWLTVV.

The genes are TRBV9 and TRBJ1-1; 9 nucleotides agree with TRBD1. CDR3 length: 13 residues. Trimming at V came to 4 bases and at J to 5 bases, leaving 3 bases not matched to a gene. Per germline, CDR1 SGDLS and CDR2 YYNGEE. CDR3 residues: CASSLGQGTEAFF. Written as DNA, the CDR3 is TGTGCCAGCAGCTTAGGACAGGGGACTGAAGCTTTCTTT.

The V gene is TRBV5-1, the J gene TRBJ2-1; the D is unclear. V lost 2 bases and J lost 0, with 9 bases in between. The germline gives CDR1 SGHRS, CDR2 YFSETQ. This CDR3 has 15 residues. The chain's CDR3 is CASSFGQDSYNEQFF. The CDR3 DNA sequence: TGCGCCAGCAGCTTCGGCCAGGACTCCTACAATGAGCAGTTCTTC.